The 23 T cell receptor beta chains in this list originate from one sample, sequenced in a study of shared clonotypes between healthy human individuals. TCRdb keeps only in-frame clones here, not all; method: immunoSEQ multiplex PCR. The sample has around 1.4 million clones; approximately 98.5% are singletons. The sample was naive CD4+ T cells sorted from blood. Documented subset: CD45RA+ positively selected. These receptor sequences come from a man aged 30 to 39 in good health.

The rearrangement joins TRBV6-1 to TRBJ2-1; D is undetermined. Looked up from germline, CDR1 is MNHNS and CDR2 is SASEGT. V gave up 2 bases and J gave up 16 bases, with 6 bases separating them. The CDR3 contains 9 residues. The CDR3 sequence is CASSERCFF. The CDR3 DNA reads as TGTGCCAGCAGTGAAAGGTGCTTCTTC.

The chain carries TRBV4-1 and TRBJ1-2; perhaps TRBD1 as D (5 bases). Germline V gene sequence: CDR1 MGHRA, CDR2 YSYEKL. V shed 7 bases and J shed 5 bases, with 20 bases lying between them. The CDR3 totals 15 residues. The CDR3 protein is CASNPSRKGPYGYTF. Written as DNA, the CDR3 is TGCGCCAGCAACCCCTCCCGCAAGGGGCCGTATGGCTACACCTTC.

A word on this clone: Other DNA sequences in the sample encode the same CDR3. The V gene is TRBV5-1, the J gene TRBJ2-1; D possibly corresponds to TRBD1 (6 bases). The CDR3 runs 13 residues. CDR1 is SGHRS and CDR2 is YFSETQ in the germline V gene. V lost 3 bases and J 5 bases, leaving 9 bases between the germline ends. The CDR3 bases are TGCGCCAGCAGCTCGACAGGAAACAATGAGCAGTTCTTC. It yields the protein CASSSTGNNEQFF.

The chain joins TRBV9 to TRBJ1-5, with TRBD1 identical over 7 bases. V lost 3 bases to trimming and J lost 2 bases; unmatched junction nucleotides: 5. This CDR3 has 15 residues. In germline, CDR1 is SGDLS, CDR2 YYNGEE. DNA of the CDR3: TGTGCCAGCAGCGCCGAGGGACAGCGCAATCAGCCCCAGCATTTT. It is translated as CASSAEGQRNQPQHF.

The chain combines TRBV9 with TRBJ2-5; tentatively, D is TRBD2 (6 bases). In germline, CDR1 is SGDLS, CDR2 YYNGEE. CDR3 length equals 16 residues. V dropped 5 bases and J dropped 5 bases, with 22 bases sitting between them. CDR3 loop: CASSGRSGLKGETQYF. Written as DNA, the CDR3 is TGTGCCAGCAGTGGGAGGAGCGGGCTAAAGGGGGAGACCCAGTACTTC. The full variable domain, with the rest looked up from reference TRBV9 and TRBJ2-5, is DSGVTQTPKHLITATGQRVTLRCSPRSGDLSVYWYQQSLDQGLQFLIQYYNGEERAKGNILERFSAQQFPDLHSELNLSSLELGDSALYFCASSGRSGLKGETQYFGPGTRLLVL.

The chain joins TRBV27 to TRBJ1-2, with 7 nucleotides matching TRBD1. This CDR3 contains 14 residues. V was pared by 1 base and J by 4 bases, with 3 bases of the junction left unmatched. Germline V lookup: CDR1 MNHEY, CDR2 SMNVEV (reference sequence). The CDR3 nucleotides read TGTGCCAGCAGTTTATGGGGACAGAGCTATGGCTACACCTTC. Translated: CASSLWGQSYGYTF.

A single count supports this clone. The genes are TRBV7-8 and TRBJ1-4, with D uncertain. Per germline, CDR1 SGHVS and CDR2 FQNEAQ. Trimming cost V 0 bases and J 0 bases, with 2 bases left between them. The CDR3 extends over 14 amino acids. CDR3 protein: CASSLATTNEKLFF. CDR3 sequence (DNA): TGTGCCAGCAGCTTAGCCACAACTAATGAAAAACTGTTTTTT.

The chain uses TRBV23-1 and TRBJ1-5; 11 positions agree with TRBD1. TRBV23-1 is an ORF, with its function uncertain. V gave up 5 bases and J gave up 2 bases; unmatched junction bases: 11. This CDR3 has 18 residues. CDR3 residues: CASSSPGQGGMGNQPQHF. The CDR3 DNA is TGCGCCAGCAGTTCCCCGGGACAGGGGGGGATGGGCAATCAGCCCCAGCATTTT.

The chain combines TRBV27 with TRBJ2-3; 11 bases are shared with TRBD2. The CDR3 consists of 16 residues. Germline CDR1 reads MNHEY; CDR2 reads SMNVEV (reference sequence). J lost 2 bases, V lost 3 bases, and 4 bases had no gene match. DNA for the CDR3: TGTGCCAGCAGTTTTACACTAGCGGGAGACACAGATACGCAGTATTTT. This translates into CASSFTLAGDTDTQYF.

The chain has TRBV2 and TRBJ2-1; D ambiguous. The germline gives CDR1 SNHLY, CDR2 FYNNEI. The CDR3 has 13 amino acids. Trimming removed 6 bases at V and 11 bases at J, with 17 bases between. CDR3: CASSPDLGGKQFF. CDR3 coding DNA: TGTGCCAGCAGCCCCGACTTAGGTGGGAAGCAGTTCTTC.

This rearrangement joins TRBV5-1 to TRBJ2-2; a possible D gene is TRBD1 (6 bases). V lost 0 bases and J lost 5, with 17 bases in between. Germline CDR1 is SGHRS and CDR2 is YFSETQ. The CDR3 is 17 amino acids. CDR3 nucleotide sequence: TGCGCCAGCAGCTTGGATACAGGGAGCCCCTTTACCGGGGAGCTGTTTTTT. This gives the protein CASSLDTGSPFTGELFF.

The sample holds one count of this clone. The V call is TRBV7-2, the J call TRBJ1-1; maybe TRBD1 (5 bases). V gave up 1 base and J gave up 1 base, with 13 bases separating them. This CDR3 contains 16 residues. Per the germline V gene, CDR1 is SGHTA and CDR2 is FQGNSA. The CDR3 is CASSLVGTGGNTEAFF. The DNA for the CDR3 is TGTGCCAGCAGCTTAGTCGGGACGGGAGGGAACACTGAAGCTTTCTTT.

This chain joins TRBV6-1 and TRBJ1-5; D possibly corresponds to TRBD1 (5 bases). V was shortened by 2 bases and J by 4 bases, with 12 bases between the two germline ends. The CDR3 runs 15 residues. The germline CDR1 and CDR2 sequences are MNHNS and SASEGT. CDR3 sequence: CASSEPRAANQPQHF. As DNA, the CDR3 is TGTGCCAGCAGTGAACCCAGGGCCGCAAATCAGCCCCAGCATTTT.

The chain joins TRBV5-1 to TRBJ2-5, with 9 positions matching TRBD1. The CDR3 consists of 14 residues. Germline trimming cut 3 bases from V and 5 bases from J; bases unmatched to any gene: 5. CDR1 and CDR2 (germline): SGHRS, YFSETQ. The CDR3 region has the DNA TGCGCCAGCAGCTACGGACAGGGGAAGGAGACCCAGTACTTC. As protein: CASSYGQGKETQYF.

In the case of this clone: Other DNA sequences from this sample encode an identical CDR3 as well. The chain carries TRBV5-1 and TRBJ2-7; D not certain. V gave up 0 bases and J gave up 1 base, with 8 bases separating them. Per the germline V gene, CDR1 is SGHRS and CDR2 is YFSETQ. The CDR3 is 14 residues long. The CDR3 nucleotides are TGCGCCAGCAGCTTGGAACGGACGTCCTACGAGCAGTACTTC. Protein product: CASSLERTSYEQYF.

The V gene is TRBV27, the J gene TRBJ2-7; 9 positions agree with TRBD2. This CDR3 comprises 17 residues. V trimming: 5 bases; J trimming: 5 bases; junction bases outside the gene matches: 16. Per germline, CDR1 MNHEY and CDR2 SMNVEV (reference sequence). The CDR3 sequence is CASSPMPPGLASNEQYF. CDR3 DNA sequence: TGTGCCAGCAGTCCGATGCCTCCGGGACTAGCCTCTAACGAGCAGTACTTC.

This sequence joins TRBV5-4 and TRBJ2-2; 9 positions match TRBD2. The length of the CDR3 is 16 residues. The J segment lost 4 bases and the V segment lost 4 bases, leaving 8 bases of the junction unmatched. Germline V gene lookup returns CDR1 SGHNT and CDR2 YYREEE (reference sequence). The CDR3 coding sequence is TGTGCCAGCAGCACCGGGACTAGCCTGGGCACCGGGGAGCTGTTTTTT. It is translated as CASSTGTSLGTGELFF.

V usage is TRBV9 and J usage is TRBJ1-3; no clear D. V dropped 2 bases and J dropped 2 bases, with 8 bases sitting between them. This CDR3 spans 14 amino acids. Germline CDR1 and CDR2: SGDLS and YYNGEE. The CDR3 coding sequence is TGTGCCAGCAGCGTGAACAACGCTGGAAACACCATATATTTT. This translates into CASSVNNAGNTIYF.

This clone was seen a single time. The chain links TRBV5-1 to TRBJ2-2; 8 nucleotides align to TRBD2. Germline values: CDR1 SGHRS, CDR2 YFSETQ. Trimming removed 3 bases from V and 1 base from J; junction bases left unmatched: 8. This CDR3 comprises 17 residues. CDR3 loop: CASSSFSLAGNTGELFF. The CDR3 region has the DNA TGCGCCAGCAGCTCTTTTAGTCTAGCGGGGAACACCGGGGAGCTGTTTTTT.

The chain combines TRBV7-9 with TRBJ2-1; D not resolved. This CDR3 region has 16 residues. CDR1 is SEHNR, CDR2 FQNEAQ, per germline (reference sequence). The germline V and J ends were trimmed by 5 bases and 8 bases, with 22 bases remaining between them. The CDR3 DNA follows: TGTGCCAGCAGCCAGCTGAGCCCGCGGTGGGGTGATGAGCAGTTCTTC. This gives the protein CASSQLSPRWGDEQFF.

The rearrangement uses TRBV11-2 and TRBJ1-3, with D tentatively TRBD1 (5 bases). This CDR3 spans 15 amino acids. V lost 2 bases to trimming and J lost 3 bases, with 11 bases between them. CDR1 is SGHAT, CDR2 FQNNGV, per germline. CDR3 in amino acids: CASSLWGLDGNTIYF. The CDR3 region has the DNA TGTGCCAGCAGCTTATGGGGGTTAGATGGAAACACCATATATTTT.

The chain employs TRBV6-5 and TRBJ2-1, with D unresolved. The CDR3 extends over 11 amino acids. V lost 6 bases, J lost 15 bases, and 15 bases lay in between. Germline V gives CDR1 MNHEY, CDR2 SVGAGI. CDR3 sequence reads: CASRSPLLWFF. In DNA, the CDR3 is TGTGCCAGCAGGTCTCCTCTTTTGTGGTTCTTC.

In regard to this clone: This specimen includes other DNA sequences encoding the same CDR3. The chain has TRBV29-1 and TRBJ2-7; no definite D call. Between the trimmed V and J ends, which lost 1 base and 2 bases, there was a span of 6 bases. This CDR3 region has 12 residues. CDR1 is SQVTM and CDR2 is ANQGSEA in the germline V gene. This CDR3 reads CSVEGETYEQYF. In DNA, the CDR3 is TGCAGCGTTGAAGGCGAAACCTACGAGCAGTACTTC.